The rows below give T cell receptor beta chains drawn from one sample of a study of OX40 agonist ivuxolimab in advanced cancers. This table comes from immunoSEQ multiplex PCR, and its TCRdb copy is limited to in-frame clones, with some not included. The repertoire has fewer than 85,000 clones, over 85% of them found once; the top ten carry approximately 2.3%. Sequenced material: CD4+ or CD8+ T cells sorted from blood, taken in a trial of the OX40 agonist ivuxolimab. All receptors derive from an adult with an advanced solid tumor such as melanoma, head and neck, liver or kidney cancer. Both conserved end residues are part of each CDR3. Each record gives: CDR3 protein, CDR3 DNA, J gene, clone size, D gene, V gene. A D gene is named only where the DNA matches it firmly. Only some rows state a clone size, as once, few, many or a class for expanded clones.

CDR3: CASISGTGADGYTF
DNA: TGCGCCAGCATATCCGGGACAGGGGCTGATGGCTACACCTTC
J: TRBJ1-2
size: once
D: TRBD1
V: TRBV5-1

CDR3: CASSLRGGELGGIQYF
DNA: TGTGCCAGCAGCCTACGGGGGGGCGAGCTTGGAGGCATTCAGTACTTC
J: TRBJ2-4
size: .
D: TRBD2
V: TRBV2

CDR3: CASSVRAPAGYTF
DNA: TGTGCCAGTAGTGTACGGGCCCCTGCAGGCTACACCTTC
J: TRBJ1-2
size: .
D: .
V: TRBV19

CDR3: CASTEGTEAFF
DNA: TGTGCCAGCACCGAGGGAACTGAAGCTTTCTTT
J: TRBJ1-1
size: few
D: .
V: TRBV28

CDR3: CAWRGGLAGLRDTQYF
DNA: TGTGCCTGGAGGGGGGGACTAGCGGGGCTGCGGGATACGCAGTATTTT
J: TRBJ2-3
size: once
D: TRBD2
V: TRBV30

CDR3: CASSSPTNGASYEQYF
DNA: TGTGCCAGCAGCTCCCCGACGAACGGGGCCTCCTACGAGCAGTACTTC
J: TRBJ2-7
size: .
D: .
V: TRBV5-5

CDR3: CASSISRGVPGELFF
DNA: TGTGCCAGTAGTATTAGCCGGGGGGTTCCCGGGGAGCTGTTTTTT
J: TRBJ2-2
size: .
D: TRBD2
V: TRBV19

CDR3: CASSQGQGSEGKLFF
DNA: TGCGCCAGCAGCCAGGGACAGGGGTCTGAGGGAAAACTGTTTTTT
J: TRBJ1-4
size: .
D: TRBD1
V: TRBV4-1

CDR3: CASSEAVAGGAVGETQYF
DNA: TGTGCCAGCAGTGAAGCTGTGGCCGGGGGGGCCGTGGGAGAGACCCAGTACTTC
J: TRBJ2-5
size: few
D: TRBD2
V: TRBV6-1

CDR3: CAHRGGGRETQYF
DNA: TGTGCTCACCGCGGAGGTGGACGGGAGACCCAGTACTTC
J: TRBJ2-5
size: .
D: .
V: TRBV2

CDR3: CASRLTESRGYTF
DNA: TGTGCCAGCAGGTTGACAGAAAGTCGTGGCTACACCTTC
J: TRBJ1-2
size: .
D: .
V: TRBV27

CDR3: CASSLQPGITYEQYF
DNA: TGCGCCAGCAGCTTGCAACCTGGGATCACCTACGAGCAGTACTTC
J: TRBJ2-7
size: .
D: .
V: TRBV5-1

CDR3: CASSSKALANYGYTF
DNA: TGTGCCAGCAGCTCTAAGGCCTTAGCTAACTATGGCTACACCTTC
J: TRBJ1-2
size: .
D: .
V: TRBV13

CDR3: CASSLNFRLINNSPLHF
DNA: TGTGCCAGCAGCTTAAACTTCCGGCTCATAAATAATTCACCCCTCCACTTT
J: TRBJ1-6
size: .
D: .
V: TRBV7-2

CDR3: CASSLQAGGGYNEQFF
DNA: TGCGCCAGCAGCTTGCAAGCGGGGGGCGGATACAATGAGCAGTTCTTC
J: TRBJ2-1
size: .
D: TRBD2
V: TRBV5-1

CDR3: CASSRDYGYTF
DNA: TGTGCCAGCAGCAGAGACTATGGCTACACCTTC
J: TRBJ1-2
size: .
D: .
V: TRBV6-6

CDR3: CASSNRGPFEAFF
DNA: TGTGCCAGCAGCAACAGGGGCCCCTTTGAAGCTTTCTTT
J: TRBJ1-1
size: .
D: TRBD1
V: TRBV28

CDR3: CASGMERSEKLFF
DNA: TGTGCCAGCGGGATGGAACGGTCTGAAAAACTGTTTTTT
J: TRBJ1-4
size: .
D: .
V: TRBV6-5

CDR3: CASSFGGRHSGANVLTF
DNA: TGTGCCAGCAGTTTTGGGGGCCGTCACTCTGGGGCCAACGTCCTGACTTTC
J: TRBJ2-6
size: once
D: .
V: TRBV27

CDR3: CASSSPQGAWEKLFF
DNA: TGTGCCAGCAGTTCTCCTCAGGGGGCTTGGGAAAAACTGTTTTTT
J: TRBJ1-4
size: .
D: TRBD1
V: TRBV28

CDR3: CASSRKHFYGYTF
DNA: TGTGCCAGCAGTCGGAAGCACTTCTATGGCTACACCTTC
J: TRBJ1-2
size: .
D: .
V: TRBV6-5

CDR3: CASSLFPGLNEKLFF
DNA: TGTGCCAGCAGTTTATTCCCAGGCCTAAATGAAAAACTGTTTTTT
J: TRBJ1-4
size: .
D: .
V: TRBV28

CDR3: CASSPPYGASYNEQFF
DNA: TGTGCCAGCAGTCCCCCTTATGGTGCCTCCTACAATGAGCAGTTCTTC
J: TRBJ2-1
size: .
D: .
V: TRBV28

CDR3: CASSLSPGINEKLFF
DNA: TGTGCCAGCAGTTTATCCCCGGGGATTAATGAAAAACTGTTTTTT
J: TRBJ1-4
size: .
D: .
V: TRBV28

CDR3: CSVARSVTGELFF
DNA: TGCAGCGTTGCTAGGAGCGTAACCGGGGAGCTGTTTTTT
J: TRBJ2-2
size: .
D: .
V: TRBV29-1

CDR3: CASSAYGDRGSYEQYF
DNA: TGTGCCAGCTCCGCTTATGGGGACAGGGGCTCCTACGAGCAGTACTTC
J: TRBJ2-7
size: .
D: TRBD1
V: TRBV7-8

CDR3: CASSPRQGNSDTQYF
DNA: TGTGCCAGCTCACCACGTCAGGGGAACTCAGATACGCAGTATTTT
J: TRBJ2-3
size: .
D: .
V: TRBV18

CDR3: CATSRAPAGLGGYTF
DNA: TGTGCCACCAGCAGAGCCCCGGCCGGCCTGGGTGGCTACACCTTC
J: TRBJ1-2
size: .
D: .
V: TRBV15

CDR3: CASTKVGARSETQYF
DNA: TGTGCCAGCACCAAGGTTGGGGCTAGGTCAGAGACCCAGTACTTC
J: TRBJ2-5
size: few
D: .
V: TRBV6-6

CDR3: CAWSVSRWSDTQYF
DNA: TGTGCCTGGAGTGTATCTCGCTGGTCAGATACGCAGTATTTT
J: TRBJ2-3
size: .
D: .
V: TRBV30

CDR3: CASSPRGDIQYF
DNA: TGTGCCAGCAGCCCCCGCGGGGACATTCAGTACTTC
J: TRBJ2-4
size: .
D: .
V: TRBV6-5

CDR3: CASSRAGEKLFF
DNA: TGTGCCAGCAGCCGCGCGGGGGAAAAACTGTTTTTT
J: TRBJ1-4
size: .
D: .
V: TRBV7-2

CDR3: CASSDWRGREETQYF
DNA: TGTGCCAGCAGTGATTGGCGGGGACGCGAGGAGACCCAGTACTTC
J: TRBJ2-5
size: .
D: .
V: TRBV2

CDR3: CASSVGAGGGNTIYF
DNA: TGTGCCAGCAGCGTAGGGGCCGGAGGGGGAAACACCATATATTTT
J: TRBJ1-3
size: .
D: .
V: TRBV9

CDR3: CASSSPGQGALPEFF
DNA: TGTGCCAGCAGCTCTCCGGGACAGGGGGCCCTCCCTGAGTTCTTC
J: TRBJ2-1
size: .
D: TRBD1
V: TRBV5-4

CDR3: CASSYSRQGNYGYTF
DNA: TGTGCCAGCAGTTACTCAAGGCAGGGGAACTATGGCTACACCTTC
J: TRBJ1-2
size: .
D: .
V: TRBV6-6

CDR3: CASSFTGAETQYF
DNA: TGTGCCAGCAGCTTCACCGGGGCGGAGACCCAGTACTTC
J: TRBJ2-5
size: .
D: .
V: TRBV7-2

CDR3: CASTSGVGSNQPQHF
DNA: TGTGCCAGCACCTCGGGGGTAGGGAGCAATCAGCCCCAGCATTTT
J: TRBJ1-5
size: .
D: .
V: TRBV28

CDR3: CASRPSGGGYEQFF
DNA: TGCGCCAGCAGACCTAGCGGGGGGGGATATGAGCAGTTCTTC
J: TRBJ2-1
size: once
D: TRBD2
V: TRBV10-2

CDR3: CASSEDRFGTQYF
DNA: TGCGCCAGCAGTGAGGACAGATTTGGGACCCAGTACTTC
J: TRBJ2-5
size: .
D: .
V: TRBV10-1

CDR3: CASSLDPNSPLHF
DNA: TGCGCCAGCAGCTTGGACCCGAATTCACCCCTCCACTTT
J: TRBJ1-6
size: .
D: .
V: TRBV5-1

CDR3: CASSSGQGLVQPQHF
DNA: TGTGCCAGCTCATCAGGACAGGGGCTGGTTCAGCCCCAGCATTTT
J: TRBJ1-5
size: .
D: TRBD1
V: TRBV18

CDR3: CASSRTGLLYQETQYF
DNA: TGCGCCAGCAGTCGGACAGGGTTACTTTACCAAGAGACCCAGTACTTC
J: TRBJ2-5
size: few
D: TRBD1
V: TRBV5-1

CDR3: CASSPGLGRYTDTQYF
DNA: TGTGCCAGCAGTCCTGGGCTCGGGAGGTACACAGATACGCAGTATTTT
J: TRBJ2-3
size: .
D: TRBD2
V: TRBV28

CDR3: CASSLLAWNEQFF
DNA: TGTGCCAGCAGCTTACTAGCGTGGAATGAGCAGTTCTTC
J: TRBJ2-1
size: .
D: .
V: TRBV7-8

CDR3: CASSPQRMNTEAFF
DNA: TGCGCCAGCAGCCCGCAGAGGATGAACACTGAAGCTTTCTTT
J: TRBJ1-1
size: .
D: .
V: TRBV5-1

CDR3: CASSYTRARESHEQYF
DNA: TGCGCCAGCAGCTACACTAGGGCCAGGGAATCCCACGAGCAGTACTTC
J: TRBJ2-7
size: .
D: .
V: TRBV4-1

CDR3: CASSPPGGGRGNEQFF
DNA: TGTGCCAGCTCACCCCCCGGGGGCGGCCGAGGTAATGAGCAGTTCTTC
J: TRBJ2-1
size: .
D: .
V: TRBV18

CDR3: CASSRRGDQSGYTF
DNA: TGTGCCAGCAGCCGGAGGGGGGATCAGAGTGGCTACACCTTC
J: TRBJ1-2
size: .
D: .
V: TRBV7-9

CDR3: CASSLWLSGAGGETQYF
DNA: TGTGCCAGCAGCTTGTGGCTGTCCGGGGCCGGGGGGGAGACCCAGTACTTC
J: TRBJ2-5
size: .
D: TRBD2
V: TRBV5-8